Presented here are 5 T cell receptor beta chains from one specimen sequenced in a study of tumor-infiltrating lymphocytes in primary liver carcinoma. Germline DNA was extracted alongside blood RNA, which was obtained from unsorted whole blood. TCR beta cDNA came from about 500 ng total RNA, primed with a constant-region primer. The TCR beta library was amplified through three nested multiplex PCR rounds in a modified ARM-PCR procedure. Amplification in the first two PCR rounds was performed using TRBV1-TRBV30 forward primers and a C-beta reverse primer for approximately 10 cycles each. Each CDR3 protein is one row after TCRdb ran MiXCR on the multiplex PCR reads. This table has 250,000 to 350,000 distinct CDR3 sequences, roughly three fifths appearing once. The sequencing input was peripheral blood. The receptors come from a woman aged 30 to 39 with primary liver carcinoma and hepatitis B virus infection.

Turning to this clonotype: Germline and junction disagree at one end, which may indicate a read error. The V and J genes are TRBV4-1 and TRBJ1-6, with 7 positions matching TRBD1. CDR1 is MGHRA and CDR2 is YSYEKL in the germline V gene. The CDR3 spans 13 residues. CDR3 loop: CTSSQEQGSPLHF. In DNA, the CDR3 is TGCACCAGCAGCCAGGAACAGGGGTCACCCCTCCACTTT.

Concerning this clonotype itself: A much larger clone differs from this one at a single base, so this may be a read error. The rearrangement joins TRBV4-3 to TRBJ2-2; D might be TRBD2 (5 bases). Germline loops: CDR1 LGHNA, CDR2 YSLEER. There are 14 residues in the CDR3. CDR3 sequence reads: CASSQDEGSGELLF. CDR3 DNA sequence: TGCGCCAGCAGCCAAGATGAGGGATCCGGGGAGCTGCTTTTT.

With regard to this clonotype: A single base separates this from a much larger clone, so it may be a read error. CDR3 nucleotides: TGTGCCAGCAGTCAACAGGACTACAATGAGCAGTCCTTC. Translation: CASSQQDYNEQSF. This chain joins TRBV12-3 or TRBV12-4 and TRBJ2-1, with D tentatively TRBD2 (6 bases). The CDR3 is made up of 13 amino acids.

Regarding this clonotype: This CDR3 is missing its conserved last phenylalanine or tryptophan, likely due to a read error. CDR3 amino acids: CASSDSGTGNTEAFL. The CDR3, as DNA: TGTGCCAGCAGTGATTCCGGGACAGGGAACACTGAAGCTTTCCTT. V gene TRBV6-5 combines with J gene TRBJ1-1, with 8 bases fitting TRBD1. The germline V gene has CDR1 MNHEY and CDR2 SVGAGI. The length of the CDR3 is 15 residues. J gave up 1 base and V 5 bases, and 6 bases lay outside the gene matches.

For the CDR3, the DNA is TGCGCCAGCAGCCAACGACTATCGGGACAGGAGACCCAGTACTTC. Its protein is CASSQRLSGQETQYF. V usage is TRBV4-1 and J usage is TRBJ2-5; the match to TRBD1 covers 7 bases. Germline V gene data show CDR1 as MGHRA and CDR2 as YSYEKL. Trimming took 2 bases from V and 5 from J; bases not matched to a gene: 8. CDR3 length: 15 amino acids.